The 20 T cell receptor beta chains below all came from one sample that was sequenced in a study of regulatory T cells in long-lasting Graves disease. To make TCR beta libraries, researchers used iRepertoire HTBI primers and Arm-PCR of CDR3 regions. TCRdb passed the multiplex PCR reads through MiXCR, listing each CDR3 protein once. This sample carries roughly 420,000 distinct CDR3 sequences, 13% to 15% of them seen once, and the ten largest clones take approximately 19%. Documented time point: newly diagnosed GD, antithyroid drugs for less than 3 months. The TCR library was made from RNA that had been extracted from PBMCs in TRIzol. In addition, the sample was reused for a study of T cells in Graves' hyperthyroidism and ophthalmopathy.

Here the sequenced sample was peripheral blood mononuclear cells (PBMCs), taken at new diagnosis, from a patient treated with antithyroid drugs. All receptors come from a woman aged 50 to 60 with Graves disease.

The V gene is TRBV29-1, the J gene TRBJ1-5; D not certain. Germline V gives CDR1 SQVTM, CDR2 ANQGSEA. Trimming pared 5 bases from V and 2 bases from J, leaving 7 bases between. The CDR3 is 12 amino acids. This chain's CDR3 is CSVSWGNQPQHF. Here the CDR3 DNA reads TGCAGCGTTTCTTGGGGCAATCAGCCCCAGCATTTT.

In this sample, this clonotype turned up many times. The chain uses TRBV2 and TRBJ2-1, with 8 positions matching TRBD1. V dropped 7 bases and J dropped 4; count of bases not matched to a gene: 9. CDR1 SNHLY and CDR2 FYNNEI come from the germline V gene. CDR3 length equals 15 residues. The CDR3 loop is CASNPGQGDYNEQFF. CDR3 sequence (DNA): TGTGCCAGCAATCCAGGACAGGGAGATTACAATGAGCAGTTCTTC.

This clonotype appeared a single time. The CDR3 nucleotides read TGTGCCAGCAGTGAGATCGACACGCAAGAGACCCAGTACTTC. It is translated as CASSEIDTQETQYF. The rearrangement uses TRBV6-2 or TRBV6-3 and TRBJ2-5, with D uncertain. This CDR3 has 14 residues. Per germline, CDR1 MNHEY and CDR2 SVGEGT. Trimming shortened V by 5 bases and J by 2 bases, and 12 bases separated the two germline ends.

The chain combines TRBV5-1 with TRBJ2-2; weak D call: TRBD2 (7 bases). The ends were cut back, 2 bases at V and 4 bases at J, with 9 bases in the middle. Germline V gene lookup returns CDR1 SGHRS and CDR2 YFSETQ. The CDR3 is 14 residues long. CDR3 amino acids: CASSFRGATGELFF. Written as DNA, the CDR3 is TGCGCCAGCAGCTTCCGGGGGGCCACCGGGGAGCTGTTTTTT.

This clonotype was detected many times. The chain couples TRBV27 to TRBJ2-2, with D uncertain. V was clipped by 2 bases and J by 4 bases, with 11 bases between them. This CDR3 is built from 15 residues. CDR1 is MNHEY, CDR2 SMNVEV, per germline (reference sequence). CDR3 sequence: CASSLQRLPTGELFF. In nucleotides, the CDR3 is TGTGCCAGCAGTTTACAGCGCTTGCCCACCGGGGAGCTGTTTTTT.

This clonotype has just a few counts. V is TRBV12-3 or TRBV12-4 and J is TRBJ1-1; D remains unclear. The CDR3 extends over 14 amino acids. V was cut by 7 bases and J by 0 bases, with 12 bases left in between. CDR3 sequence (DNA): TGTGCCAGCAACCCGACTTCTATGAACACTGAAGCTTTCTTT. It codes for CASNPTSMNTEAFF.

This clonotype was found many times. The chain links TRBV28 to TRBJ1-1, with D unclear. Trimming pared 3 bases from V and 6 bases from J, leaving 11 bases between. The CDR3 covers 13 residues. Per the germline V gene, CDR1 is MDHEN and CDR2 is SYDVKM. The CDR3 loop is CASSFGHRAEAFF. CDR3 coding DNA: TGTGCCAGCAGTTTTGGGCATAGGGCTGAAGCTTTCTTT. The variable domain in full, completed from reference TRBV28 and TRBJ1-1, reads DVKVTQSSRYLVKRTGEKVFLECVQDMDHENMFWYRQDPGLGLRLIYFSYDVKMKEKGDIPEGYSVSREKKERFSLILESASTNQTSMYLCASSFGHRAEAFFGQGTRLTVV.

This clonotype was observed many times. The genes are TRBV28 and TRBJ2-7; TRBD2 matches 11 bases. Germline V gene sequence: CDR1 MDHEN, CDR2 SYDVKM. J lost 2 bases, V lost 5 bases, and 17 bases had no gene match. The CDR3 consists of 19 residues. The DNA for the CDR3 is TGTGCCAGCAGTCCGTCCTCCGGGACTAGCGGAACTATTCCCTACGAGCAGTACTTC. It codes for CASSPSSGTSGTIPYEQYF.

This clonotype was seen more than once but under ten times. The gene calls are TRBV7-3 and TRBJ2-7; 7 nucleotides align to TRBD1. The CDR3 runs 14 residues. V lost 3 bases, J lost 4 bases, and 6 bases stayed unmatched. Germline V gene sequence: CDR1 SGHTA, CDR2 FQGTGA. The CDR3 spells CASSLRQGGYEQYF. Written as DNA, the CDR3 is TGTGCCAGCAGCTTGAGACAGGGCGGGTACGAGCAGTACTTC. The full variable domain, rest sourced from reference TRBV7-3 and TRBJ2-7, is GAGVSQTPSNKVTEKGKYVELRCDPISGHTALYWYRQSLGQGPEFLIYFQGTGAADDSGLPNDRFFAVRPEGSVSTLKIQRTERGDSAVYLCASSLRQGGYEQYFGPGTRLTVT.

The chain combines TRBV11-3 with TRBJ2-7; 7 nucleotides align to TRBD1. Germline lookup yields CDR1 SGHNT and CDR2 YENEEA. CDR3 length: 13 amino acids. Trimming at V came to 5 bases and at J to 5 bases, leaving 6 bases not matched to a gene. The CDR3 DNA reads as TGTGCCAGCAGCGTACAGGGGAAAGACGAGCAGTACTTC. This sequence encodes CASSVQGKDEQYF. Using reference TRBV11-3 and TRBJ2-7 for the parts outside the CDR3, the full variable domain is EAGVVQSPRYKIIEKKQPVAFWCNPISGHNTLYWYLQNLGQGPELLIRYENEEAVDDSQLPKDRFSAERLKGVDSTLKIQPAELGDSAVYLCASSVQGKDEQYFGPGTRLTVT.

This clonotype was picked up many times. This sequence joins TRBV5-1 and TRBJ1-1, with a weak D call TRBD1 (5 bases). The CDR3 has 14 residues. Germline CDR1 reads SGHRS; CDR2 reads YFSETQ. Trimming took 2 bases from V and 3 from J, leaving 11 bases between them. Written as DNA, the CDR3 is TGCGCCAGCAGCTTACAGGTGAGGGACACTGAAGCTTTCTTT. It encodes CASSLQVRDTEAFF.

This clonotype was found many times. The rearrangement links TRBV7-2 to TRBJ2-3; no clear D gene. Per the germline V gene, CDR1 is SGHTA and CDR2 is FQGNSA. V lost 2 bases and J lost 5, with 11 bases in between. This CDR3 comprises 14 residues. This chain's CDR3 is CASSLMGFLDTQYF. The DNA of the CDR3 is TGTGCCAGCAGCTTAATGGGCTTCTTAGATACGCAGTATTTT.

This clonotype was detected only once. The chain couples TRBV9 to TRBJ2-5, with D hard to call. This CDR3 is built from 13 residues. Trimming shortened V by 3 bases and J by 4 bases, and 10 bases separated the two germline ends. Germline V gene lookup returns CDR1 SGDLS and CDR2 YYNGEE. For the CDR3, the DNA is TGTGCCAGCAGCGGGATTCCCTTAGAGACCCAGTACTTC. Its protein product is CASSGIPLETQYF.

The table lists this clonotype with many counts. The genes are TRBV11-2 and TRBJ2-7, with D perhaps assigned TRBD1 or TRBD2 (5 bases each). Germline values: CDR1 SGHAT, CDR2 FQNNGV. V lost 5 bases to trimming and J lost 6 bases, with 14 bases between them. The CDR3 length is 13 residues. The CDR3 here is CASSGGPKGEQYF. The CDR3 coding sequence is TGTGCCAGCAGCGGGGGACCGAAGGGCGAGCAGTACTTC.

There are many counts of this clonotype. The V gene is TRBV28, the J gene TRBJ2-7; D not certain. This CDR3 has 15 amino acids. The V gene's germline CDR1 is MDHEN and CDR2 SYDVKM. Trimming shortened V by 0 bases and J by 2 bases, and 11 bases separated the two germline ends. The CDR3 DNA follows: TGTGCCAGCAGTTTATGGACCGCCCCTCCCTACGAGCAGTACTTC. It encodes CASSLWTAPPYEQYF.

This clonotype was detected a few times. This chain connects TRBV6-1 to TRBJ2-6; the match to TRBD1 covers 10 bases. Unmatched junction bases numbered 9, after V lost 4 bases and J lost 0 bases. The CDR3 loop spans 19 amino acids. The germline V gene has CDR1 MNHNS and CDR2 SASEGT. This CDR3 reads CASSGTPGQGSSGANVLTF. The CDR3 DNA reads as TGTGCCAGCAGTGGAACACCGGGACAGGGGTCCTCTGGGGCCAACGTCCTGACTTTC.

This clonotype was seen repeatedly, ten times or more. The chain joins TRBV7-3 to TRBJ1-1; 10 bases fit TRBD1. The CDR3 sequence is 15 residues long. V dropped 6 bases and J dropped 1; count of bases not matched to a gene: 5. The germline CDR1 and CDR2 sequences are SGHTA and FQGTGA. In DNA, the CDR3 is TGTGCCAGCAGACGGACAGGGGGGGAGAACACTGAAGCTTTCTTT. Protein sequence: CASRRTGGENTEAFF.

This clonotype has at least ten counts. The V gene is TRBV5-6, the J gene TRBJ1-5; perhaps TRBD1 as D (5 bases). Germline assignment: CDR1 SGHDT and CDR2 YYEEEE. Trimming shortened V by 4 bases and J by 3 bases, and 11 bases separated the two germline ends. CDR3 length: 14 residues. Here the CDR3 reads CASSRGAINQPQHF. In DNA, the CDR3 is TGTGCCAGCAGCCGTGGGGCGATCAATCAGCCCCAGCATTTT.

This clonotype was observed many times. V is TRBV2 and J is TRBJ2-7, with 9 bases fitting TRBD1. CDR1 and CDR2 (germline): SNHLY, FYNNEI. Trimming cost V 5 bases and J 5 bases; bases outside gene matches: 7. The CDR3 is 14 residues long. CDR3 residues: CASSLQGAGDEQYF. CDR3 sequence (DNA): TGTGCCAGCAGTCTACAGGGGGCGGGAGACGAGCAGTACTTC.

This clonotype was detected ten times or more. The V and J genes are TRBV20-1 and TRBJ2-7; a weak D match, TRBD1 (6 bases). CDR3 size: 11 residues. From germline, CDR1 is DFQATT and CDR2 SNEGSKA (reference sequence). Between the trimmed V and J ends, which lost 6 bases and 3 bases, there was a span of 9 bases. The CDR3 loop reads CSASQGYEQYF. CDR3 in DNA: TGCAGTGCATCACAGGGCTACGAGCAGTACTTC.